This passage covers 2 T cell receptor beta chains from one sample sequenced in a study of CD8+ T cells in alopecia areata (dated by TCRdb to 2017 to 2018). Library preparation employed the immunoSEQ multiplex PCR assay. RNA was extracted from all samples and reverse transcribed into cDNA as template for TCR sequencing. TCRdb obtained this table from immuneACCESS and retained in-frame rearrangements with V and J assigned. These tables miss some clones; where compared with another copy, unresolved V genes account for less than half of the shortfall, and the remainder is unexplained. Counted in this sample were about 150,000 clones; about 51% of them appeared once. The ten largest clones capture less than 20% of the sample. This sample's time point label indicates: less than five weeks on oral tofacitinib. This specimen's treatment or condition label, per the study, means: oral pan-JAK inhibitor, 5-10 mg twice daily.

Material: CD8+ T cells sorted from blood, obtained at week 4, from a patient treated with tofacitinib. The receptor set was obtained from a human donor with alopecia areata.

The table lists this clone with a few counts. The gene calls are TRBV30 and TRBJ1-1; 7 bases map to TRBD1. The germline V gene has CDR1 GTSNPN and CDR2 SVGIG (reference sequence). J was trimmed by 0 bases and V by 4 bases; bases with no gene match: 5. The CDR3 loop spans 14 amino acids. CDR3 nucleotides: TGTGCCTGGAACATTGGACAGGTGAACACTGAAGCTTTCTTT. It encodes CAWNIGQVNTEAFF.

This chain uses TRBV27 with TRBJ1-6; D is perhaps TRBD1 (5 bases). Germline assignment: CDR1 MNHEY and CDR2 SMNVEV (reference sequence). V lost 7 bases, J lost 5 bases, and 9 bases lay in between. There are 13 residues in the CDR3. This chain's CDR3 is CASKQGHNSPLHF. The CDR3, as DNA: TGTGCCAGCAAGCAGGGCCATAATTCACCCCTCCACTTT.